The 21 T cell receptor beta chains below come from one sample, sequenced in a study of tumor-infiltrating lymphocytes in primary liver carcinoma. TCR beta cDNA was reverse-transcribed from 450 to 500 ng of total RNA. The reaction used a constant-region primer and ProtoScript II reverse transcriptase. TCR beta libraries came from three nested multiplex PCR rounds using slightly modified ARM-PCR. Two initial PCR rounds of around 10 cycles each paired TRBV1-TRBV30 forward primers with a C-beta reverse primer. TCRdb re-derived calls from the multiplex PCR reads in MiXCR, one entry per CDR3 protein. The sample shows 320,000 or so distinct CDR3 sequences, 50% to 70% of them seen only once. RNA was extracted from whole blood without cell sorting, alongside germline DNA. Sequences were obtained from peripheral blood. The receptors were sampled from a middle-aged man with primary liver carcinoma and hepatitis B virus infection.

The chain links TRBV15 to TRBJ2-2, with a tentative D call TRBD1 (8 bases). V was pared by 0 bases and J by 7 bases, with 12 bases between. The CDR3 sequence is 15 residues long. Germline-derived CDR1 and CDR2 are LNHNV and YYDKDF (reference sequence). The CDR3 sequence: CATSRDTGGGGELFF. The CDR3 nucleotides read TGTGCCACCAGCAGAGATACAGGGGGGGGCGGGGAGCTGTTTTTT.

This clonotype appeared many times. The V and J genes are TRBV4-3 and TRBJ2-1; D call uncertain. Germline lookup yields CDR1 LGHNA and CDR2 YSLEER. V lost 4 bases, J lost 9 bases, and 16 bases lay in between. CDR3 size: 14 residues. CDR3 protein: CASSPFSWAPEQFF. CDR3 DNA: TGCGCCAGCAGCCCGTTCAGTTGGGCCCCTGAGCAGTTCTTC.

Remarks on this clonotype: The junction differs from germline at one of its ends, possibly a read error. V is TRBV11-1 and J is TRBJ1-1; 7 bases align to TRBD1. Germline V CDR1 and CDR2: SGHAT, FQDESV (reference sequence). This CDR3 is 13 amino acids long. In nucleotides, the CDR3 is TGTGCCAGCAGTCGACAGGGTAACAATGAAACTTTCTTT. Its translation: CASSRQGNNETFF.

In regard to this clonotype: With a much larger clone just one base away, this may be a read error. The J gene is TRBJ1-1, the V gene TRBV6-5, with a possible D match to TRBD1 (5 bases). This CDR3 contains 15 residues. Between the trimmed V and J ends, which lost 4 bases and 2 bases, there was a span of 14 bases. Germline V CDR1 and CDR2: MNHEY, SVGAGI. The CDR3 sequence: CASSWGFTPNTEAFF. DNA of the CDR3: TGTGCCAGCAGTTGGGGGTTCACACCTAACACTGAAGCTTTCTTT.

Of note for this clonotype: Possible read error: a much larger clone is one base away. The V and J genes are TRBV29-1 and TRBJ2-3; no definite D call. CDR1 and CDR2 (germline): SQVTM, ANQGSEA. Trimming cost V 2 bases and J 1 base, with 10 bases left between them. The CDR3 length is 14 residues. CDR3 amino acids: CSVESGIRTDTQYF. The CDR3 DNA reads TGCAGCGTTGAATCAGGCATACGCACAGATACGCAGTATTTT.

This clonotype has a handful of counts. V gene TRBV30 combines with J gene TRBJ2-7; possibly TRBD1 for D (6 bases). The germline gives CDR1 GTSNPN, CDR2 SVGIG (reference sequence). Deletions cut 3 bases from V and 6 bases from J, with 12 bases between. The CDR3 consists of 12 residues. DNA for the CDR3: TGTGCCTGGAGCAAAGGGGGAAGCGAGCAGTACTTC. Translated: CAWSKGGSEQYF.

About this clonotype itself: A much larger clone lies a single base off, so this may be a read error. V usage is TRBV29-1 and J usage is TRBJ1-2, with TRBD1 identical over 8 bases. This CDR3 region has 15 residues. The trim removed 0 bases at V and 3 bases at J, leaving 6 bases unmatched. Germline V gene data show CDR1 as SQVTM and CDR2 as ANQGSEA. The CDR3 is CSVEDCDRGDYGYTF. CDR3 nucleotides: TGCAGCGTTGAAGATTGTGACAGGGGCGACTATGGCTACACCTTC. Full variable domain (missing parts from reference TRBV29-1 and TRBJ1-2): SAVISQKPSRDICQRGTSLTIQCQVDSQVTMMFWYRQQPGQSLTLIATANQGSEATYESGFVIDKFPISRPNLTFSTLTVSNMSPEDSSIYLCSVEDCDRGDYGYTFGSGTRLTVV.

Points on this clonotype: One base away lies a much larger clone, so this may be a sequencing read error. The CDR3 sequence: CASSILDTNYGYTF. Written as DNA, the CDR3 is TGTGCCAGCAGTATACTAGATACTAACTATGGCTACACCTTC. This chain uses TRBV12-3 or TRBV12-4 with TRBJ1-2; D remains ambiguous. This CDR3 is 14 amino acids long. Trimming took 5 bases from V and 0 from J, leaving 10 bases between them.

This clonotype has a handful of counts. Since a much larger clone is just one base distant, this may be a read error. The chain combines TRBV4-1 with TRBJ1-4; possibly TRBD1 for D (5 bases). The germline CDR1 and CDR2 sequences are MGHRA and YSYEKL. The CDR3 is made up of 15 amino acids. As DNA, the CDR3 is TGCGCCAGCAGCCAAAACACGGGGACTAATGGAAAACTGTTTTTT. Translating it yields CASSQNTGTNGKLFF.

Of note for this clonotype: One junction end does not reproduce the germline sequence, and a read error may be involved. Here the CDR3 reads CASRGDFYEQCF. The CDR3 nucleotides are TGTGCCAGCAGGGGGGACTTCTACGAGCAGTGCTTC. The chain uses TRBV7-8 and TRBJ2-7; D perhaps matches TRBD2 (6 bases). Per the germline V gene, CDR1 is SGHVS and CDR2 is FQNEAQ. This CDR3 comprises 12 residues.

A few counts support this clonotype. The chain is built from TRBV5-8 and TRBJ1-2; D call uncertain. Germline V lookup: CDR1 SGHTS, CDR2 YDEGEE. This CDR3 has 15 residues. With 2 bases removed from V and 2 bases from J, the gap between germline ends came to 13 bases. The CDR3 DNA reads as TGTGCCAGCAGCTTTTTATCGGGCAGCAACTATGGCTACACCTTC. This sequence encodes CASSFLSGSNYGYTF.

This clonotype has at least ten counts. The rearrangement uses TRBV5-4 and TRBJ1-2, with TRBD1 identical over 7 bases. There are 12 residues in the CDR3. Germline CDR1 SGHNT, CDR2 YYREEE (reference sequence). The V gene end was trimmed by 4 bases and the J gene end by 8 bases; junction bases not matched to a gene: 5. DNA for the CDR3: TGTGCCAGCAGCACGACAGGGTTAGGCTACACCTTC. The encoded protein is CASSTTGLGYTF.

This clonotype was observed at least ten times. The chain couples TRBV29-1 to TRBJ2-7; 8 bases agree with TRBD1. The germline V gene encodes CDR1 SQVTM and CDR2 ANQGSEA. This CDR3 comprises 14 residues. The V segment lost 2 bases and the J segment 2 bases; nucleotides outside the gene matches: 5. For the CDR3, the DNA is TGCAGCGTTGAAACCCGGACAGGGACCTACGAGCAGTACTTC. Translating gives CSVETRTGTYEQYF.

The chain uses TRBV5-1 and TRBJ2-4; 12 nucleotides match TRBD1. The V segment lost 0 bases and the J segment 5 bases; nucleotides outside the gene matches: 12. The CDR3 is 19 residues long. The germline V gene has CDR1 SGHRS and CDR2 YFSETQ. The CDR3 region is CASSLEGTGGWRAQNIQYF. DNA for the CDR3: TGCGCCAGCAGCTTGGAAGGGACAGGGGGCTGGAGGGCCCAAAACATTCAGTACTTC.

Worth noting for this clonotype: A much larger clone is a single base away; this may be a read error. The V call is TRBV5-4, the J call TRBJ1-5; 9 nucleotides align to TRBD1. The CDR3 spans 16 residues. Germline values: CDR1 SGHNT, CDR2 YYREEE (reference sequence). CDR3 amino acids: CTSSYRTGDFDQPQHF. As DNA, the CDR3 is TGTACCAGCAGCTACCGGACAGGGGACTTCGACCAGCCCCAGCATTTT.

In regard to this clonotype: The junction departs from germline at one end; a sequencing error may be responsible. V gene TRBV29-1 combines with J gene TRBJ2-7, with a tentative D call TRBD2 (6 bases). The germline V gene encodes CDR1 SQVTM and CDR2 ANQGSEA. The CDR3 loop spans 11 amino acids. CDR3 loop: CGVEDGGEQYF. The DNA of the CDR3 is TGCGGCGTTGAAGACGGGGGCGAGCAGTACTTC.

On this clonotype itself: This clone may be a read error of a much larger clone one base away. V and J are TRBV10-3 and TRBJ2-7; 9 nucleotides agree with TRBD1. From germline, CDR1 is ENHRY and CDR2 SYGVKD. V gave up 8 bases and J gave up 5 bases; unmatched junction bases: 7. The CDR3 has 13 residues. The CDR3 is CAISETGGHEQYF. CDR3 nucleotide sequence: TGTGCCATCTCCGAAACAGGGGGCCACGAGCAGTACTTC.

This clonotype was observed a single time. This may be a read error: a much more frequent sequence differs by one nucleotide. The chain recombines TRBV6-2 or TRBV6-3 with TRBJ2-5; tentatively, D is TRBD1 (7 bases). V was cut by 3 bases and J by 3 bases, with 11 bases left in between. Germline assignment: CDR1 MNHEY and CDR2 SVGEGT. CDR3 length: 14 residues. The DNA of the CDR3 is TGTGCCAGCAGTTATCAGGGGGGAGAAGAGACCCAGTACTTC. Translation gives CASSYQGGEETQYF.

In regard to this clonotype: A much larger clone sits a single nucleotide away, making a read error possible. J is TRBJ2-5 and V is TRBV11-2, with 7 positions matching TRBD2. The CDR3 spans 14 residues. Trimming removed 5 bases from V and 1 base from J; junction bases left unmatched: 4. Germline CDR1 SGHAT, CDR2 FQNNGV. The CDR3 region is CASSGGTTQETQYF. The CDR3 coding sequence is TGTGCCAGCAGCGGAGGGACTACCCAAGAGACCCAGTACTTC.

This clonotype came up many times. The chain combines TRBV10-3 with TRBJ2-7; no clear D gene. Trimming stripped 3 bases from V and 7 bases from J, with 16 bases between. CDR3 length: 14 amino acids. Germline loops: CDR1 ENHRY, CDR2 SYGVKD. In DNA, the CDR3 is TGTGCCATCAGTGACCTGGGTATATCGTGGGAGCAGTACTTC. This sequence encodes CAISDLGISWEQYF.

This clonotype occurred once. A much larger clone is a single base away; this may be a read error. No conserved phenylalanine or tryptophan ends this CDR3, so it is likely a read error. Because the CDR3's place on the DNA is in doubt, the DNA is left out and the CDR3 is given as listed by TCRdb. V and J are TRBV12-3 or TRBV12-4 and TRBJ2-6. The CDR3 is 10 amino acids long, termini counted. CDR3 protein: CASSLSSEWL.